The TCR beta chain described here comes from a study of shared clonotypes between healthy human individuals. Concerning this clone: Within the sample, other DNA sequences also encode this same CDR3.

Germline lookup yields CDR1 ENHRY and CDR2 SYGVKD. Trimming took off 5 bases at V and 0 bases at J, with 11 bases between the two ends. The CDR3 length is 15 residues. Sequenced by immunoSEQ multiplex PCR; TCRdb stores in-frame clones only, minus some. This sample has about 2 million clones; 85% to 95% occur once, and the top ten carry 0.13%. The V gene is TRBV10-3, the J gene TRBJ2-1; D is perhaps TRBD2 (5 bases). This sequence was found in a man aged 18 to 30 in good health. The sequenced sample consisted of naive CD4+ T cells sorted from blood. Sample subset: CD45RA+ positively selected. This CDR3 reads CAISPSGSSYNEQFF. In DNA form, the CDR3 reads TGTGCCATCAGTCCCAGCGGAAGCTCCTACAATGAGCAGTTCTTC.